The clone carrying this T cell receptor beta chain was picked up a small number of times. Its antigen is not identified. The record originates from a study of T-cell memory formation after mild COVID-19. Study-level information: The two donors had largely donor-specific TCR clusters.

The junction had 13 bases not matched to a gene; V was cut back by 8 bases and J by 7 bases. The CDR3 has 13 residues. CDR1 is DFQATT, CDR2 SNEGSKA, per germline (reference sequence). From the 5' RACE reads, TCRdb called clonotypes with MiXCR, one entry per CDR3 protein. The sample holds hundreds of thousands of distinct CDR3 sequences, roughly 22% seen once. Study-level points and caveats: Contracting clones localized mainly to CM and EM when CD4+ and mainly to EMRA when CD8+.

The material sequenced was PBMCs or a T cell subset sorted from them (not recorded which). The source is an adult woman who had mild COVID-19 (a few samples of this study predate the infection). Cell type and time point are not known. The J gene is TRBJ1-1, the V gene TRBV20-1; TRBD1 matches at 7 bases. The CDR3 region has the DNA TGCAGTCATACTCGGGACAGCAGTGGTGAAGCTTTCTTT. Translating gives CSHTRDSSGEAFF.